This T cell receptor beta chain was recorded in a study of cytomegalovirus exposure and HLA in healthy donors. The primer mix had 60 Vbeta and 13 Jbeta primers. The protocol was immunoSEQ multiplex PCR, while the TCRdb copy is restricted to in-frame clones and leaves out a portion. The sample carries over 110,000 clones, about 79% recorded once. The CDR3 covers 16 residues. V was shortened by 2 bases and J by 5 bases, with 17 bases between the two germline ends. Germline V CDR1 and CDR2: SGHAT, FQNNGV. The sample taken for sequencing was PBMCs. The chain recombines TRBV11-2 with TRBJ2-3; D might be TRBD1 (5 bases). This TCR was recovered from a male donor in good health and CMV-seronegative. The CDR3 loop reads CASSLRGRDYQDTQYF. The DNA of the CDR3 is TGTGCCAGCAGCTTAAGGGGCAGGGATTATCAAGATACGCAGTATTTT.